The 26 T cell receptor beta chains given below trace back to one sample, sequenced in a study of T cells after yellow fever vaccination. Each CDR3 protein is one row after TCRdb ran MiXCR on the 5' RACE reads. The table records 65,000 to 90,000 distinct CDR3 sequences, approximately 12% of them present only once. Specimen: CD8+ T cells not binding an NS4B(214-222) dextramer, sorted from PBMCs, collected less than 25 days after the first yellow fever vaccination. The receptors come from a young man who received the YFV17D yellow fever vaccine.

The CDR3 DNA sequence: TGCAGCGTTGTTTTCAGAGGGAGGGGCACTGAAGCTTTCTTT. Its protein is CSVVFRGRGTEAFF. The chain carries TRBV29-1 and TRBJ1-1; possible D gene TRBD1, 5 bases. This CDR3 contains 14 residues. Germline V lookup: CDR1 SQVTM, CDR2 ANQGSEA. Trimming removed 4 bases at V and 4 bases at J, with 16 bases between. Together with reference TRBV29-1 and TRBJ1-1, the CDR3 gives the full variable domain: SAVISQKPSRDICQRGTSLTIQCQVDSQVTMMFWYRQQPGQSLTLIATANQGSEATYESGFVIDKFPISRPNLTFSTLTVSNMSPEDSSIYLCSVVFRGRGTEAFFGQGTRLTVV.

This clonotype was picked up a small number of times. The chain joins TRBV7-8 to TRBJ2-3, with D unresolved. CDR1 SGHVS and CDR2 FQNEAQ come from the germline V gene. Trimming stripped 1 base from V and 2 bases from J, with 7 bases between. The CDR3 contains 14 residues. CDR3 protein: CASSLDSFTDTQYF. The CDR3 DNA is TGTGCCAGCAGCTTAGACTCTTTCACAGATACGCAGTATTTT.

The chain uses TRBV27 and TRBJ1-2; maybe TRBD1 (5 bases). V gave up 4 bases and J gave up 7 bases, with 16 bases separating them. This CDR3 region has 14 residues. The V gene's germline CDR1 is MNHEY and CDR2 SMNVEV (reference sequence). As DNA, the CDR3 is TGTGCCAGCAGTTGGGGCAGGACCGGGCCTGGCTACACCTTC. This codes for CASSWGRTGPGYTF.

This clonotype was observed a few times. The V gene is TRBV20-1, the J gene TRBJ2-3, with D maybe TRBD2 (6 bases). CDR1 is DFQATT and CDR2 is SNEGSKA in the germline V gene (reference sequence). Trimming left V 6 bases short and J 4 bases short, with 11 bases between. The CDR3 is made up of 12 amino acids. CDR3 sequence: CSARLDSDTQYF. The CDR3 DNA sequence: TGCAGTGCCAGACTAGACTCAGATACGCAGTATTTT.

This chain uses TRBV12-3 or TRBV12-4 with TRBJ2-1; TRBD2 agrees at 15 bases. CDR3 length: 15 amino acids. J gave up 6 bases and V 10 bases, and 7 bases lay outside the gene matches. CDR3 protein: CAMGLAGGNGNEQFF. The CDR3 DNA sequence: TGTGCCATGGGACTAGCGGGGGGCAACGGCAATGAGCAGTTCTTC.

This clonotype was counted a few times. V gene TRBV11-2 combines with J gene TRBJ2-2; possibly TRBD1 for D (6 bases). CDR3 size: 15 residues. Germline V gene lookup returns CDR1 SGHAT and CDR2 FQNNGV. Trimming stripped 5 bases from V and 5 bases from J, with 15 bases between. The CDR3 sequence is CASSPHRAQTGELFF. Written as DNA, the CDR3 is TGTGCCAGCAGCCCCCACAGGGCGCAAACCGGGGAGCTGTTTTTT.

The rearrangement joins TRBV5-1 to TRBJ2-5; TRBD1 agrees at 7 bases. Germline assignment: CDR1 SGHRS and CDR2 YFSETQ. V dropped 4 bases and J dropped 7; count of bases not matched to a gene: 22. There are 18 residues in the CDR3. CDR3 amino acids: CASSPDVTTGTAFGTQYF. CDR3 sequence (DNA): TGCGCCAGCAGCCCAGACGTCACGACCGGGACAGCCTTTGGGACCCAGTACTTC.

In its sample, this clonotype was seen a few times. The chain uses TRBV7-9 and TRBJ2-1; TRBD2 is a possible D gene (6 bases). Germline V gene lookup returns CDR1 SEHNR and CDR2 FQNEAQ (reference sequence). This CDR3 region has 17 residues. V was pared by 8 bases and J by 2 bases, with 22 bases between. Written as DNA, the CDR3 is TGTGCCAGCGACGAATACACATTTTCGGGAGCCTACAATGAGCAGTTCTTC. It encodes CASDEYTFSGAYNEQFF.

This clonotype was seen more than once but under ten times. The V and J genes are TRBV7-9 and TRBJ1-2, with D hard to call. The CDR3 has 15 residues. Germline V gene sequence: CDR1 SEHNR, CDR2 FQNEAQ (reference sequence). Trimming cost V 5 bases and J 2 bases, with 15 bases left between them. The CDR3: CASSREMTENYGYTF. DNA of the CDR3: TGTGCCAGCAGCCGGGAGATGACGGAGAACTATGGCTACACCTTC.

This chain links TRBV20-1 with TRBJ1-5; TRBD1 is a possible D gene (5 bases). V lost 0 bases and J lost 4, with 10 bases in between. The CDR3 runs 14 residues. Looked up from germline, CDR1 is DFQATT and CDR2 is SNEGSKA (reference sequence). CDR3 protein: CSAREEWGNQPQHF. The CDR3 DNA reads as TGCAGTGCTAGAGAGGAATGGGGGAATCAGCCCCAGCATTTT.

This chain uses TRBV27 with TRBJ1-2; D perhaps matches TRBD1 (5 bases). CDR1 and CDR2 from the germline V gene are MNHEY and SMNVEV (reference sequence). The CDR3 is made up of 14 amino acids. V shed 3 bases and J shed 1 base, with 9 bases lying between them. The CDR3 DNA reads as TGTGCCAGCAGTTTCAAGGGACTTAACTATGGCTACACCTTC. It specifies CASSFKGLNYGYTF.

The V and J genes are TRBV7-3 and TRBJ2-1; the D gene is possibly TRBD2 (6 bases). The CDR3 is made up of 15 amino acids. V lost 5 bases to trimming and J lost 7 bases, with 18 bases between them. Germline-derived CDR1 and CDR2 are SGHTA and FQGTGA. As DNA, the CDR3 is TGTGCCAGCAGCCTCCTGCTGGGGGGTGATAATGAGCAGTTCTTC. This codes for CASSLLLGGDNEQFF.

The chain is built from TRBV9 and TRBJ2-7, with D uncertain. CDR3 length equals 12 residues. Germline lookup yields CDR1 SGDLS and CDR2 YYNGEE. Trimming pared 7 bases from V and 0 bases from J, leaving 8 bases between. The CDR3 coding sequence is TGTGCCAGCGGGTCGGGCTCCTACGAGCAGTACTTC. Translated, it gives CASGSGSYEQYF.

V is TRBV12-3 or TRBV12-4 and J is TRBJ2-5; 10 bases agree with TRBD2. V lost 7 bases to trimming and J lost 6 bases; unmatched junction nucleotides: 11. The CDR3 has 15 amino acids. CDR3 DNA sequence: TGTGCCAGCAACGTCGGCACTAGCGGGGATAAGACCCAGTACTTC. Translated: CASNVGTSGDKTQYF.

The V gene is TRBV5-5, the J gene TRBJ2-7; 8 bases fit TRBD2. CDR1 is SGHKS and CDR2 is YYEKEE in the germline V gene (reference sequence). With V trimmed by 7 bases and J by 3 bases, 9 bases remained unmatched. CDR3 length: 14 residues. The CDR3 spells CASRGGPHFYEQYV. CDR3 sequence (DNA): TGTGCCAGCCGGGGGGGACCGCACTTCTACGAGCAGTACGTC.

CDR3 sequence (DNA): TGTGCCAGTAGTATATTCACCGGGGAGCTGTTTTTT. This sequence encodes CASSIFTGELFF. The chain joins TRBV19 to TRBJ2-2; the D is unclear. The V end lost 2 bases, the J end lost 4 bases, and 2 bases lay between the germline ends. The CDR3 is 12 amino acids. CDR1 and CDR2 (germline): LNHDA, SQIVND (reference sequence).

The chain combines TRBV12-3 or TRBV12-4 with TRBJ2-3; a possible D gene is TRBD1 (5 bases). Trimming removed 0 bases at V and 5 bases at J, with 18 bases between. This CDR3 region has 17 residues. CDR3 nucleotide sequence: TGTGCCAGCAGTTTAGCGCGTGGGGCCACGTCAGTAGATACGCAGTATTTT. This sequence encodes CASSLARGATSVDTQYF.

Turning to this clonotype: Germline is not matched at one junction end, which may reflect a read error. The genes are TRBV7-6 and TRBJ2-3; TRBD1 is a possible D gene (7 bases). The germline V gene has CDR1 SGHVS and CDR2 FNYEAQ. CDR3 length: 16 amino acids. The CDR3 DNA is TGTGTCAGCAGCTCTCCAGGGGGACTTAGCACAGATACGCAGTATTTT. It is translated as CVSSSPGGLSTDTQYF.

The chain recombines TRBV5-4 with TRBJ1-1, with D unresolved. Germline V CDR1 and CDR2: SGHNT, YYREEE (reference sequence). The CDR3 length is 14 residues. Trimming took 0 bases from V and 2 from J, leaving 8 bases between them. CDR3 region: CASSLERGNTEAFF. CDR3 bases: TGTGCCAGCAGCTTGGAACGAGGAAACACTGAAGCTTTCTTT.

J is TRBJ1-4 and V is TRBV11-2, with 7 positions matching TRBD1. Per germline, CDR1 SGHAT and CDR2 FQNNGV. J was trimmed by 8 bases and V by 5 bases; bases with no gene match: 11. The CDR3 has 15 residues. CDR3 DNA: TGTGCCAGCAGCGGAAGACAGGGATTGGGGGAAAAACTGTTTTTT. This codes for CASSGRQGLGEKLFF.

The J gene is TRBJ2-1, the V gene TRBV5-1; 10 bases fit TRBD2. Germline V gene lookup returns CDR1 SGHRS and CDR2 YFSETQ. This CDR3 is built from 16 residues. J gave up 7 bases and V 0 bases, and 7 bases lay outside the gene matches. The CDR3 nucleotides read TGCGCCAGCAGCTTGGAGGGTAGCGGGGGGTTGAATGAGCAGTTCTTC. Amino acid sequence: CASSLEGSGGLNEQFF.

The V and J genes are TRBV19 and TRBJ2-1; 7 positions match TRBD1. Germline CDR1 reads LNHDA; CDR2 reads SQIVND (reference sequence). This CDR3 is built from 13 residues. Trimming removed 4 bases from V and 7 bases from J; junction bases left unmatched: 4. CDR3 in DNA: TGTGCCAGTAGTACTTACAGGGGTAATGAGCAGTTCTTC. This translates into CASSTYRGNEQFF. Based on the CDR3 plus reference TRBV19 and TRBJ2-1, the full variable domain is DGGITQSPKYLFRKEGQNVTLSCEQNLNHDAMYWYRQDPGQGLRLIYYSQIVNDFQKGDIAEGYSVSREKKESFPLTVTSAQKNPTAFYLCASSTYRGNEQFFGPGTRLTVL.

The chain carries TRBV12-3 or TRBV12-4 and TRBJ1-4; TRBD1 matches 7 bases. This CDR3 comprises 14 residues. V lost 5 bases, J lost 6 bases, and 6 bases stayed unmatched. The CDR3 nucleotides read TGTGCCAGCAGTACGGGACAGTACCATGAAAAACTGTTTTTT. Its translation: CASSTGQYHEKLFF.

The chain is built from TRBV11-2 and TRBJ2-1; D uncertain. Per germline, CDR1 SGHAT and CDR2 FQNNGV. Trimming removed 0 bases at V and 10 bases at J, with 16 bases between. The CDR3 is 15 residues long. The chain's CDR3 is CASSLERYGRPEQFF. CDR3 sequence (DNA): TGTGCCAGCAGCTTAGAGAGATACGGGCGCCCAGAGCAGTTCTTC.

This clonotype was found a few times. The V gene is TRBV27, the J gene TRBJ1-2, with TRBD1 matching 9 bases. This CDR3 contains 14 residues. Trimming removed 10 bases from V and 2 bases from J; junction bases left unmatched: 8. Looked up from germline, CDR1 is MNHEY and CDR2 is SMNVEV (reference sequence). The CDR3 loop is CAIEGQGRNYGYTF. CDR3 nucleotides: TGTGCCATCGAGGGACAGGGTCGGAACTATGGCTACACCTTC.

This clonotype was counted between two and nine times. V and J are TRBV2 and TRBJ2-1, with 7 positions matching TRBD2. J was trimmed by 4 bases and V by 4 bases; bases with no gene match: 7. The CDR3 spans 15 residues. Germline V CDR1 and CDR2: SNHLY, FYNNEI. CDR3 amino acids: CASSARASGYNEQFF. The CDR3, as DNA: TGTGCCAGCAGTGCTAGGGCTAGCGGTTACAATGAGCAGTTCTTC. Complete variable domain (other parts from reference TRBV2 and TRBJ2-1): EPEVTQTPSHQVTQMGQEVILRCVPISNHLYFYWYRQILGQKVEFLVSFYNNEISEKSEIFDDQFSVERPDGSNFTLKIRSTKLEDSAMYFCASSARASGYNEQFFGPGTRLTVL.